This TCR beta chain was identified during a study of tumor-infiltrating lymphocytes in primary liver carcinoma. Study-level results: Compared with blood, tumor repertoires held significantly more in their top 250 clones.

The CDR3 length is 13 residues. V was pared by 5 bases and J by 0 bases, with 7 bases between. Starting material of 500 ng total RNA yielded TCR beta cDNA via a constant-region primer. Nested multiplex PCR, run for three rounds with slightly modified ARM-PCR, yielded TCR beta libraries. Both of the initial two PCR rounds ran for about 9 cycles and employed TRBV1-TRBV30 forward primers alongside a C-beta reverse primer. One entry per CDR3 protein results from TCRdb running MiXCR on the multiplex PCR reads. The sample includes tens of thousands of distinct CDR3 sequences, around 64% seen only once; the top ten take approximately 37%. As concerns this clonotype: The antigen is unknown.

The roughly 17-32 mg bulk tissue piece was not sorted before simultaneous RNA and DNA extraction. The sequencing input was liver tumor tissue from sampling region 4. Noted subset: tumor region T4, right-lateral pole. The clonotype was recovered from a man aged 35 to 55 with primary liver carcinoma and hepatitis B virus infection. This chain connects TRBV12-3 or TRBV12-4 to TRBJ1-1; TRBD1 is a possible D gene (5 bases). This CDR3 is CASSRQLNTEAFF. In DNA, the CDR3 is TGTGCCAGCAGTCGACAGTTGAACACTGAAGCTTTCTTT.